Shown below are 8 T cell receptor beta chains from a single sample sequenced in a study of T cells in Graves' hyperthyroidism and ophthalmopathy. RNA transcripts provided the source from which TCR beta CDR3 regions were amplified. An initial round of RT-PCR targeting the TCR CDR3 relied on the HTBI primer set. One entry per CDR3 protein, called by TCRdb with MiXCR from the multiplex PCR reads. The data show around 660,000 distinct CDR3 sequences, with roughly 45% seen just once and less than 9% held by the top ten. The sample was peripheral blood or thyroid tissue (not recorded which). Source of these receptors: an adult man with Graves' disease, either hyperthyroidism or ophthalmopathy (not recorded which).

V gene TRBV10-3 combines with J gene TRBJ1-6; D possibly corresponds to TRBD1 (5 bases). The CDR3 consists of 17 residues. Trimming pared 2 bases from V and 7 bases from J, leaving 18 bases between. Looked up from germline, CDR1 is ENHRY and CDR2 is SYGVKD. DNA for the CDR3: TGTGCCATCAGTGAGGACTATCTGGCAGGGAAAAATTCACCCCTCCACTTT. Its protein product is CAISEDYLAGKNSPLHF.

The table lists this clonotype with many counts. The J gene is TRBJ1-5, the V gene TRBV7-9; D is perhaps TRBD1 (5 bases). V was pared by 0 bases and J by 1 base, with 7 bases between. Germline CDR1 is SEHNR and CDR2 is FQNEAQ (reference sequence). This CDR3 is 15 amino acids long. CDR3 DNA: TGTGCCAGCAGCTTAGCCCAGGGCAGCAATCAGCCCCAGCATTTT. Translating gives CASSLAQGSNQPQHF.

This clonotype was counted a few times. The chain has TRBV7-9 and TRBJ1-1; no clear D. The CDR3 consists of 14 residues. V gave up 4 bases and J gave up 2 bases, with 11 bases separating them. Per germline, CDR1 SEHNR and CDR2 FQNEAQ (reference sequence). This CDR3 is CASSSWKGNTEAFF. CDR3 sequence (DNA): TGTGCCAGCAGCTCCTGGAAGGGCAACACTGAAGCTTTCTTT. Full variable domain (remainder filled in from reference TRBV7-9 and TRBJ1-1): DTGVSQNPRHKITKRGQNVTFRCDPISEHNRLYWYRQTLGQGPEFLTYFQNEAQLEKSRLLSDRFSAERPKGSFSTLEIQRTEQGDSAMYLCASSSWKGNTEAFFGQGTRLTVV.

A few counts support this clonotype. The chain carries TRBV6-6 and TRBJ2-5, with D tentatively TRBD1 (6 bases). V was trimmed by 0 bases and J by 2 bases, leaving 10 bases between them. The CDR3 runs to 15 residues. Germline loops: CDR1 MNHNY, CDR2 SVGAGI (reference sequence). For the CDR3, the DNA is TGTGCCAGCAGTTACTCGAACAGGGCTCAAGAGACCCAGTACTTC. Translated: CASSYSNRAQETQYF.

The J gene is TRBJ1-1, the V gene TRBV10-3; D might be TRBD1 (6 bases). The CDR3 sequence is 12 residues long. Germline CDR1 reads ENHRY; CDR2 reads SYGVKD. With 2 bases removed from V and 8 bases from J, the gap between germline ends came to 9 bases. CDR3: CAISETGSEAFF. The DNA of the CDR3 is TGTGCCATCAGTGAGACAGGGTCCGAAGCTTTCTTT.

The table lists this clonotype with many counts. The chain links TRBV7-6 to TRBJ1-1; D may be TRBD1 (6 bases). The CDR3 length is 13 residues. Germline assignment: CDR1 SGHVS and CDR2 FNYEAQ. Trimming removed 7 bases at V and 1 base at J, with 10 bases between. Here the CDR3 DNA reads TGTGCCAGCACCGAACAGGGGAACACTGAAGCTTTCTTT. Protein product: CASTEQGNTEAFF.

The rearrangement uses TRBV24-1 and TRBJ2-7, with D uncertain. The tail of the sequence fits TRBJ2-1 better, so the J call may be wrong. This CDR3 is 13 amino acids long. Germline CDR1 is KGHDR and CDR2 is SFDVKD. For the CDR3, the DNA is TGTGCCACCAGTGACCCAACAGACAATGAGCAGTTCTTC. Protein product: CATSDPTDNEQFF.

With respect to this clonotype: One base away lies a much larger clone, so this may be a sequencing read error. This CDR3 fails to terminate in the conserved phenylalanine or tryptophan, so it likely reflects a read error. The limits of the CDR3 on the DNA are not certain, so only TCRdb's listed CDR3 is given. The chain carries TRBV2 and TRBJ1-1. The germline V gene encodes CDR1 SNHLY and CDR2 FYNNEI. A total of 12 residues make up the CDR3, ends included. The CDR3 protein is CASSLNGGVPFL.